The next 25 T cell receptor beta chains were all read from a single sample in a study of CD8+ T cells in alopecia areata (dated by TCRdb to 2017 to 2018). The library was generated by the immunoSEQ multiplex PCR assay. RNA was extracted from all samples and reverse transcribed into cDNA, which served as template for TCR sequencing. Sourced from immuneACCESS, this table was stored by TCRdb with only in-frame sequences that have V and J called. A share of the clones is absent; for the studies checked, an unresolved V gene accounts for under half, and the remainder has no known explanation. This sample has about 98,000 clones in its table, and roughly 47% of those were observed once. The ten largest make up around 0.8% of the sample. Sequencing was done on a sample of CD4+ T cells sorted from blood. These receptors came from a human donor with alopecia areata.

J is TRBJ2-1 and V is TRBV30, with 12 bases aligning to TRBD2. V lost 8 bases, J lost 0 bases, and 2 bases stayed unmatched. The germline CDR1 and CDR2 sequences are GTSNPN and SVGIG (reference sequence). This CDR3 is 14 amino acids long. CDR3 DNA: TGTGCCACGACTAGCGGGAGCTCCTACAATGAGCAGTTCTTC. This gives the protein CATTSGSSYNEQFF.

This rearrangement joins TRBV29-1 to TRBJ1-1; D is possibly TRBD1 (5 bases). The CDR3 is 13 residues long. Germline lookup yields CDR1 SQVTM and CDR2 ANQGSEA. The ends were cut back, 0 bases at V and 1 base at J, with 6 bases in the middle. Here the CDR3 DNA reads TGCAGCGTTGAAGATCAGGGGAACACTGAAGCTTTCTTT. Residues: CSVEDQGNTEAFF.

This chain links TRBV30 with TRBJ2-2; D gene unclear. The CDR3 loop spans 15 amino acids. Per germline, CDR1 GTSNPN and CDR2 SVGIG (reference sequence). V lost 5 bases, J lost 4 bases, and 17 bases lay in between. The chain's CDR3 is CAWASLNLITGELFF. In DNA, the CDR3 is TGTGCCTGGGCTTCGCTTAACCTTATCACCGGGGAGCTGTTTTTT. Together with reference TRBV30 and TRBJ2-2, the CDR3 gives the full variable domain: SQTIHQWPATLVQPVGSPLSLECTVEGTSNPNLYWYRQAAGRGLQLLFYSVGIGQISSEVPQNLSASRPQDRQFILSSKKLLLSDSGFYLCAWASLNLITGELFFGEGSRLTVL.

The DNA of the CDR3 is TGCGCCAGCAGCTTTAGCGGGGGGGCGTATGAGCAGTTCTTC. Protein sequence: CASSFSGGAYEQFF. This sequence joins TRBV5-1 and TRBJ2-1; the match to TRBD2 covers 11 bases. The CDR3 loop spans 14 amino acids. Trimming cost V 2 bases and J 8 bases; bases outside gene matches: 3. Germline-derived CDR1 and CDR2 are SGHRS and YFSETQ.

This clone appeared a few times. The chain employs TRBV30 and TRBJ2-7, with TRBD2 as a possible D gene (5 bases). CDR3 size: 15 residues. The germline V gene has CDR1 GTSNPN and CDR2 SVGIG (reference sequence). Trimming pared 0 bases from V and 0 bases from J, leaving 12 bases between. For the CDR3, the DNA is TGTGCCTGGAGTGTCGCGGTTGGGAGCTCCTACGAGCAGTACTTC. Its translation is CAWSVAVGSSYEQYF.

The sample holds a few counts of this clone. The chain recombines TRBV6-1 with TRBJ2-5; TRBD2 agrees at 10 bases. The trim removed 5 bases at V and 0 bases at J, leaving 3 bases unmatched. The germline CDR1 and CDR2 sequences are MNHNS and SASEGT. There are 15 residues in the CDR3. The CDR3 sequence: CASSKGLAYQETQYF. The CDR3 DNA reads TGTGCCAGCAGTAAGGGACTAGCGTACCAAGAGACCCAGTACTTC.

The CDR3 DNA reads as TGCAGCGTTGTCCGGGACAGGGGATACAATGAGCAGTTCTTC. Its translation is CSVVRDRGYNEQFF. This chain links TRBV29-1 with TRBJ2-1, with 10 bases matching TRBD1. The CDR3 spans 14 residues. V was clipped by 4 bases and J by 4 bases; unmatched bases: 4. CDR1 SQVTM and CDR2 ANQGSEA come from the germline V gene.

This chain connects TRBV18 to TRBJ2-1, with D uncertain. Germline loops: CDR1 KGHSH, CDR2 LQKENI. The CDR3 contains 19 residues. Trimming stripped 3 bases from V and 1 base from J, with 22 bases between. In nucleotides, the CDR3 is TGTGCCAGCTCACCTTCCATCCTCGGCGACTTCCTATCCTACAATGAGCAGTTCTTC. Protein: CASSPSILGDFLSYNEQFF.

V usage is TRBV30 and J usage is TRBJ1-6, with 10 bases fitting TRBD1. This CDR3 region has 13 residues. The V and J ends lost 4 bases and 7 bases, in that order; junction bases with no gene match: 1. The V gene's germline CDR1 is GTSNPN and CDR2 SVGIG (reference sequence). CDR3 in DNA: TGTGCCTGGACGGACAGGGGGAATTCACCCCTCCACTTT. This translates into CAWTDRGNSPLHF.

This clone has only a few counts. The chain uses TRBV30 and TRBJ1-2; TRBD1 is a possible D gene (6 bases). Trimming took 5 bases from V and 8 from J, leaving 15 bases between them. The length of the CDR3 is 12 residues. Germline CDR1 is GTSNPN and CDR2 is SVGIG (reference sequence). The CDR3 nucleotides read TGTGCCTGGGACAGGCGCCTGTGGGGCTACACCTTC. Protein product: CAWDRRLWGYTF. Full variable domain (remainder filled in from reference TRBV30 and TRBJ1-2): SQTIHQWPATLVQPVGSPLSLECTVEGTSNPNLYWYRQAAGRGLQLLFYSVGIGQISSEVPQNLSASRPQDRQFILSSKKLLLSDSGFYLCAWDRRLWGYTFGSGTRLTVV.

This clone has only one observation. The chain carries TRBV6-6 and TRBJ2-1; maybe TRBD2 (6 bases). This CDR3 comprises 16 residues. Trimming removed 2 bases at V and 1 base at J, with 12 bases between. Germline CDR1 and CDR2: MNHNY and SVGAGI (reference sequence). The CDR3 reads CASSYHGTQSYNEQFF. The CDR3 region has the DNA TGTGCCAGCAGTTACCACGGGACTCAATCCTACAATGAGCAGTTCTTC.

This chain links TRBV25-1 with TRBJ1-5; no firm D call. Trimming cost V 2 bases and J 0 bases, with 5 bases left between them. The CDR3 extends over 14 amino acids. Germline lookup yields CDR1 MGHDK and CDR2 SYGVNS. The CDR3: CASSEMDSNQPQHF. Here the CDR3 DNA reads TGTGCCAGCAGTGAAATGGATAGCAATCAGCCCCAGCATTTT. Looking up the rest from reference TRBV25-1 and TRBJ1-5 gives the full variable domain: EADIYQTPRYLVIGTGKKITLECSQTMGHDKMYWYQQDPGMELHLIHYSYGVNSTEKGDLSSESTVSRIRTEHFPLTLESARPSHTSQYLCASSEMDSNQPQHFGDGTRLSIL.

Only a few counts were recorded for this clone. The rearrangement links TRBV29-1 to TRBJ1-1; 9 bases map to TRBD1. The junction had 11 bases not matched to a gene; V was cut back by 5 bases and J by 7 bases. The CDR3 spans 14 residues. In germline, CDR1 is SQVTM, CDR2 ANQGSEA. CDR3 bases: TGCAGCGTTTACAGGACAGGGGACGGGGGTGAAGCTTTCTTT. Translating it yields CSVYRTGDGGEAFF.

The rearrangement links TRBV2 to TRBJ2-1; D is unresolved. Germline V gene lookup returns CDR1 SNHLY and CDR2 FYNNEI. The CDR3 consists of 11 residues. The V end was cut by 5 bases, the J end by 7 bases, with 6 bases between. This chain's CDR3 is CASSTRNEQFF. The CDR3 nucleotides read TGTGCCAGCAGTACGAGGAATGAGCAGTTCTTC.

This clone was counted a few times. V is TRBV29-1 and J is TRBJ2-3; 8 bases are shared with TRBD2. This CDR3 spans 18 amino acids. CDR1 SQVTM and CDR2 ANQGSEA come from the germline V gene. V shed 6 bases, J shed 2 bases, and the junction held 19 bases outside the gene matches. CDR3 protein: CSVVLLPLGTRYTDTQYF. The CDR3 DNA sequence: TGCAGCGTCGTCTTACTCCCTCTCGGGACTAGATACACAGATACGCAGTATTTT.

The rearrangement joins TRBV29-1 to TRBJ2-1; 10 bases are a match to TRBD1. Germline V gene data show CDR1 as SQVTM and CDR2 as ANQGSEA. CDR3 length: 14 residues. V lost 0 bases to trimming and J lost 8 bases; unmatched junction nucleotides: 4. In DNA, the CDR3 is TGCAGCGTTGAAGACCGACAGGGGGCCTATGAGCAGTTCTTC. Residues: CSVEDRQGAYEQFF.

V is TRBV30 and J is TRBJ2-7; D not certain. The germline gives CDR1 GTSNPN, CDR2 SVGIG (reference sequence). The CDR3 is 18 residues long. The ends were cut back, 0 bases at V and 2 bases at J, with 23 bases in the middle. CDR3 bases: TGTGCCTGGAGTGTAAGGTCTTGGGCTGACGGATCAACCTACGAGCAGTACTTC. Protein product: CAWSVRSWADGSTYEQYF.

The CDR3 nucleotides are TGCAGCGCTAGGGGGGCAGGGTCTGGAGAGACCCAGTACTTC. Its protein product is CSARGAGSGETQYF. This chain joins TRBV29-1 and TRBJ2-5; D might be TRBD1 or TRBD2, each matching 6 bases. The CDR3 sequence is 14 residues long. Germline assignment: CDR1 SQVTM and CDR2 ANQGSEA. With 7 bases removed from V and 4 bases from J, the gap between germline ends came to 19 bases.

This chain joins TRBV29-1 and TRBJ1-5, with TRBD1 identical over 12 bases. Germline V gene lookup returns CDR1 SQVTM and CDR2 ANQGSEA. This CDR3 comprises 15 residues. After removal of 7 bases from V and 4 bases from J, the junction contained 8 bases not matched to a gene. CDR3 sequence (DNA): TGCAGCGCCACCCGGGGACAGGGGGCGAATCAGCCCCAGCATTTT. It specifies CSATRGQGANQPQHF.

The rearrangement uses TRBV29-1 and TRBJ1-6, with TRBD1 matching over 8 bases. Per the germline V gene, CDR1 is SQVTM and CDR2 is ANQGSEA. This CDR3 spans 13 amino acids. Trimming took 7 bases from V and 5 from J; bases not matched to a gene: 4. The CDR3 sequence: CSASGQDNSPLHF. The DNA of the CDR3 is TGCAGCGCTTCGGGACAGGATAATTCACCCCTCCACTTT.

The gene calls are TRBV14 and TRBJ2-7, with D possibly called TRBD1 or TRBD2 (5 bases each). CDR1 is SGHDN, CDR2 FVKESK, per germline. V was cut by 3 bases and J by 11 bases, with 17 bases left in between. CDR3 size: 13 residues. The CDR3 nucleotides read TGTGCCAGCAGCCAGACCCGGGGCGGGTCGGAGTACTTC. Protein sequence: CASSQTRGGSEYF.

This chain joins TRBV27 and TRBJ2-4; perhaps TRBD2 as D (6 bases). The CDR3 totals 13 residues. Germline V gene sequence: CDR1 MNHEY, CDR2 SMNVEV (reference sequence). V was clipped by 5 bases and J by 9 bases, with 14 bases between them. Here the CDR3 DNA reads TGTGCCAGCAGTCCCCGGGACTCCGGCATTCAGTACTTC. It yields the protein CASSPRDSGIQYF.

The CDR3 protein is CASSEFSETQYF. In nucleotides, the CDR3 is TGCGCCAGCAGCGAGTTTTCCGAGACCCAGTACTTC. The J gene is TRBJ2-5, the V gene TRBV5-1; D is unclear. V was pared by 4 bases and J by 5 bases, with 9 bases between. This CDR3 spans 12 amino acids. Germline CDR1 SGHRS, CDR2 YFSETQ.

This chain connects TRBV28 to TRBJ2-7, with D uncertain. This CDR3 is built from 11 residues. V lost 6 bases and J lost 12, with 15 bases in between. CDR1 MDHEN and CDR2 SYDVKM come from the germline V gene. Written as DNA, the CDR3 is TGTGCCAGCAGACACGGGCCCCTCGGGTACTTC. This translates into CASRHGPLGYF.

This clone showed up just a few times. The V and J genes are TRBV11-2 and TRBJ2-5; unclear D gene. The germline V gene encodes CDR1 SGHAT and CDR2 FQNNGV. CDR3 length equals 14 residues. V gave up 4 bases and J gave up 0 bases, with 9 bases separating them. The CDR3, as DNA: TGTGCCAGCAGCTACCGGGCCAACCAAGAGACCCAGTACTTC. It yields the protein CASSYRANQETQYF. The full variable domain, with the rest looked up from reference TRBV11-2 and TRBJ2-5, is EAGVAQSPRYKIIEKRQSVAFWCNPISGHATLYWYQQILGQGPKLLIQFQNNGVVDDSQLPKDRFSAERLKGVDSTLKIQPAKLEDSAVYLCASSYRANQETQYFGPGTRLLVL.